Shown below are 29 T cell receptor beta chains from a single sample sequenced in a study of post-analysis software for immune sequencing data. Study conclusions and caveats: TRBV segments more frequent in patients than in controls numbered roughly 5 and included TRBV5-6, TRBV5-1 and TRBV20-1.

No cognate antigen is known for these TCRs. cDNA libraries of TCR beta carried unique molecular identifiers. TCRdb reprocessed the PCR reads via MiXCR and lists one record per CDR3 protein. The sample has 180,000 or so distinct CDR3 sequences, 25% to 30% seen once. The specimen sequenced was blood. These TCRs come from a girl aged 2-17 years with multiple sclerosis.

The rearrangement links TRBV5-1 to TRBJ2-7; 8 nucleotides agree with TRBD1. TRBJ2-5 matches the DNA end more closely, so the J call is doubtful. The germline CDR1 and CDR2 sequences are SGHRS and YFSETQ. The CDR3 is 16 residues long. The CDR3 region has the DNA TGCGCCAGCAGCTTGTTGGACAGGGCAACGGGTGAGACCCAGTACTTC. This encodes CASSLLDRATGETQYF.

The chain is built from TRBV20-1 and TRBJ2-3, with 7 positions matching TRBD2. Trimming cost V 5 bases and J 4 bases; bases outside gene matches: 9. CDR3 length: 14 amino acids. Germline V gene data show CDR1 as DFQATT and CDR2 as SNEGSKA (reference sequence). The DNA of the CDR3 is TGCAGTGCTCCGAAACTAGCGCCGGCAGATACGCAGTATTTT. This codes for CSAPKLAPADTQYF.

This clonotype was seen only a few times. The chain has TRBV20-1 and TRBJ1-5; D not certain. CDR3 size: 12 residues. V lost 5 bases and J 3 bases, leaving 8 bases between the germline ends. Germline CDR1 and CDR2: DFQATT and SNEGSKA (reference sequence). In DNA, the CDR3 is TGCAGTGCTGCAGACACCAATCAGCCCCAGCATTTT. The encoded protein is CSAADTNQPQHF.

The chain carries TRBV7-2 and TRBJ2-7; 10 bases line up with TRBD2. CDR3 length: 16 residues. Germline-derived CDR1 and CDR2 are SGHTA and FQGNSA. The ends lost 5 bases at V and 0 bases at J; junction bases unmatched: 7. CDR3 DNA sequence: TGTGCCAGCAGCCTCCGAGCGGGGGGGCTCTCCTACGAGCAGTACTTC. Its translation: CASSLRAGGLSYEQYF. Supplemented by reference TRBV7-2 and TRBJ2-7, the full variable domain reads GAGVSQSPSNKVTEKGKDVELRCDPISGHTALYWYRQSLGQGLEFLIYFQGNSAPDKSGLPSDRFSAERTGGSVSTLTIQRTQQEDSAVYLCASSLRAGGLSYEQYFGPGTRLTVT.

The V call is TRBV12-3 or TRBV12-4, the J call TRBJ2-1; 9 nucleotides line up with TRBD1. Losses at the gene ends were 6 bases for V and 4 bases for J; bases not matched to a gene: 4. The CDR3 extends over 14 amino acids. The CDR3 DNA reads as TGTGCCAGCAGACCCGGGACAGGGTACAATGAGCAGTTCTTC. It specifies CASRPGTGYNEQFF.

The table lists this clonotype with a count of one. A much larger clone lies a single base off, so this may be a read error. This sequence joins TRBV7-2 and TRBJ2-7; 8 nucleotides agree with TRBD2. Germline CDR1 is SGHTA and CDR2 is FQGNSA. The ends lost 1 base at V and 8 bases at J; junction bases unmatched: 13. The CDR3 is 16 amino acids. DNA of the CDR3: TGTGCCAGCAGCTTAGGCCCTTCTGCGGGAGGCCCCAAGCAGTACTTC. Encoded protein: CASSLGPSAGGPKQYF. The full variable domain, in which reference TRBV7-2 and TRBJ2-7 provide the parts outside the CDR3, is GAGVSQSPSNKVTEKGKDVELRCDPISGHTALYWYRQSLGQGLEFLIYFQGNSAPDKSGLPSDRFSAERTGGSVSTLTIQRTQQEDSAVYLCASSLGPSAGGPKQYFGPGTRLTVT.

As to this clonotype: Just one base apart from a much larger clone, this may be a read error. The J gene is TRBJ1-2, the V gene TRBV27; D is uncertain. Germline CDR1 is MNHEY and CDR2 is SMNVEV (reference sequence). This CDR3 spans 16 amino acids. The CDR3 spells CASSLGKGRANYGNTF. The CDR3 nucleotides read TGTGCCAGCAGTTTAGGGAAGGGAAGAGCTAACTATGGCAACACCTTC.

About this clonotype: Germline is not matched at one junction end, which may reflect a read error. The rearrangement links TRBV20-1 to TRBJ2-7; 16 nucleotides agree with TRBD2. Looked up from germline, CDR1 is DFQATT and CDR2 is SNEGSKA (reference sequence). There are 15 residues in the CDR3. CDR3 residues: CSARGTSGGAYEQYF. The CDR3 nucleotides are TGCAGTGCCAGAGGGACTAGCGGGGGGGCCTACGAGCAGTACTTC.

This clonotype was picked up many times. The chain combines TRBV6-4 with TRBJ2-1, with D perhaps matching TRBD2 (6 bases). Between the trimmed V and J ends, which lost 5 bases and 6 bases, there was a span of 11 bases. CDR3 length: 13 amino acids. CDR1 and CDR2 from the germline V gene are MRHNA and SNTAGT. This chain's CDR3 is CASSNSGTNEQFF. The CDR3 DNA sequence: TGTGCCAGCAGTAATAGCGGAACCAATGAGCAGTTCTTC.

This clonotype showed up many times. The V call is TRBV7-2, the J call TRBJ2-3; 9 positions agree with TRBD2. Germline CDR1 SGHTA, CDR2 FQGNSA. This CDR3 comprises 16 residues. The V segment lost 2 bases and the J segment 2 bases; nucleotides outside the gene matches: 5. In DNA form, the CDR3 reads TGTGCCAGCAGCTTACAGGCGGGAGGGAACACAGATACGCAGTATTTT. Protein: CASSLQAGGNTDTQYF.

This clonotype turned up a few times. V gene TRBV7-9 combines with J gene TRBJ1-1, with 9 bases fitting TRBD1. Germline trimming cut 5 bases from V and 5 bases from J; bases unmatched to any gene: 6. Germline CDR1 is SEHNR and CDR2 is FQNEAQ (reference sequence). This CDR3 has 14 residues. The CDR3, as DNA: TGTGCCAGCAGCCCGGGACAGGGTTTGACTGAAGCTTTCTTT. It is translated as CASSPGQGLTEAFF.

About this clonotype itself: A much bigger clone sits one base away, suggesting this may be a read error. DNA of the CDR3: TGCAACGTTGCCCGTCAGGGGGATTACAATGAGCAGTTCTTC. It encodes CNVARQGDYNEQFF. The chain joins TRBV29-1 to TRBJ2-1; 7 nucleotides line up with TRBD1. The CDR3 contains 14 residues. Germline V lookup: CDR1 SQVTM, CDR2 ANQGSEA.

A few counts support this clonotype. The chain recombines TRBV28 with TRBJ1-5; 9 bases map to TRBD1. Unmatched junction bases numbered 12, after V lost 4 bases and J lost 5 bases. The germline V gene encodes CDR1 MDHEN and CDR2 SYDVKM. This CDR3 has 17 amino acids. The CDR3 loop reads CASSSRQGGLVDQPQHF. The CDR3 DNA is TGTGCCAGCAGTTCCCGACAGGGGGGTCTTGTGGATCAGCCCCAGCATTTT.

This chain joins TRBV28 and TRBJ2-1, with 11 bases matching TRBD2. The V segment lost 6 bases and the J segment 7 bases; nucleotides outside the gene matches: 8. The CDR3 is 15 residues long. CDR1 and CDR2 from the germline V gene are MDHEN and SYDVKM. The CDR3 DNA reads TGTGCCAGCAGCTATACTAGCGGGAGTTTTAATGAGCAGTTCTTC. The encoded protein is CASSYTSGSFNEQFF. The full variable domain, in which reference TRBV28 and TRBJ2-1 provide the parts outside the CDR3, is DVKVTQSSRYLVKRTGEKVFLECVQDMDHENMFWYRQDPGLGLRLIYFSYDVKMKEKGDIPEGYSVSREKKERFSLILESASTNQTSMYLCASSYTSGSFNEQFFGPGTRLTVL.

The chain has TRBV29-1 and TRBJ1-1; D uncertain. This CDR3 has 13 residues. Germline assignment: CDR1 SQVTM and CDR2 ANQGSEA. V lost 4 bases and J lost 1, with 10 bases in between. The CDR3 region is CSVVSQTNTEAFF. The CDR3 DNA reads as TGCAGCGTTGTATCTCAGACGAACACTGAAGCTTTCTTT. The full variable domain, with the rest looked up from reference TRBV29-1 and TRBJ1-1, is SAVISQKPSRDICQRGTSLTIQCQVDSQVTMMFWYRQQPGQSLTLIATANQGSEATYESGFVIDKFPISRPNLTFSTLTVSNMSPEDSSIYLCSVVSQTNTEAFFGQGTRLTVV.

The chain uses TRBV5-1 and TRBJ2-1; tentatively, D is TRBD2 (5 bases). CDR3 length: 13 amino acids. Germline CDR1 and CDR2: SGHRS and YFSETQ. V was trimmed by 4 bases and J by 13 bases, leaving 18 bases between them. The CDR3 sequence: CASSPGKKGTQFF. The CDR3 coding sequence is TGCGCCAGCAGCCCCGGGAAAAAAGGTACCCAGTTCTTC. The full variable domain, rest sourced from reference TRBV5-1 and TRBJ2-1, is KAGVTQTPRYLIKTRGQQVTLSCSPISGHRSVSWYQQTPGQGLQFLFEYFSETQRNKGNFPGRFSGRQFSNSRSEMNVSTLELGDSALYLCASSPGKKGTQFFGPGTRLTVL.

The table lists this clonotype with a few counts. The genes are TRBV14 and TRBJ2-7; D is unclear. Trimming removed 6 bases from V and 6 bases from J, with 12 bases in between. Germline V gene lookup returns CDR1 SGHDN and CDR2 FVKESK. This CDR3 contains 12 residues. CDR3: CASRGDPGEQYF. The CDR3, as DNA: TGTGCCAGCAGGGGTGACCCTGGCGAGCAGTACTTC.

The rearrangement joins TRBV20-1 to TRBJ2-7; 13 bases align to TRBD2. The J call is doubtful: the DNA matches TRBJ2-5 better. CDR3 length: 14 residues. Per the germline V gene, CDR1 is DFQATT and CDR2 is SNEGSKA (reference sequence). The CDR3 DNA reads as TGCAGTGCTCCGACTAGCGGGGGGTCGGAGACCCAGTACTTC. Translating it yields CSAPTSGGSETQYF.

A note on this clonotype: A much larger clone differs by one base, so this may be a read error. The genes are TRBV27 and TRBJ2-1; D possibly corresponds to TRBD1 (6 bases). Germline CDR1 reads MNHEY; CDR2 reads SMNVEV (reference sequence). The CDR3 runs to 14 residues. CDR3 loop: CASGLTPRGNEQFF. CDR3 in DNA: TGTGCCAGCGGTTTAACCCCAAGGGGGAATGAGCAGTTCTTC.

The chain recombines TRBV5-1 with TRBJ1-1; D is ambiguous. Germline V CDR1 and CDR2: SGHRS, YFSETQ. The CDR3 covers 14 residues. V lost 0 bases and J 3 bases, leaving 9 bases between the germline ends. The CDR3 bases are TGCGCCAGCAGCTTGGTGGCACCCCACACTGAAGCTTTCTTT. Its translation: CASSLVAPHTEAFF.

Concerning this clonotype itself: Sequence at one end of the junction differs from germline and may be a read error. The rearrangement links TRBV6-4 to TRBJ2-1, with a possible D match to TRBD1 (6 bases). CDR1 is MRHNA, CDR2 SNTAGT, per germline. The CDR3 is 15 amino acids. CDR3 residues: CASREGAGAYDEQFF. CDR3 bases: TGTGCCAGCAGGGAAGGGGCAGGGGCCTACGATGAGCAGTTCTTC.

The chain combines TRBV7-2 with TRBJ1-5, with TRBD1 as a possible D gene (6 bases). Trimming stripped 3 bases from V and 2 bases from J, with 14 bases between. Germline values: CDR1 SGHTA, CDR2 FQGNSA. The CDR3 totals 16 residues. The CDR3 here is CASSFRSGGGNQPQHF. In DNA, the CDR3 is TGTGCCAGCAGCTTTCGTTCGGGGGGCGGCAATCAGCCCCAGCATTTT.

CDR3 coding DNA: TGTGCCTGGGGGACAGACAACACTGAAGCTTTCTTT. Protein: CAWGTDNTEAFF. The chain has TRBV30 and TRBJ1-1; 7 bases are shared with TRBD1. CDR3 length: 12 residues. Germline CDR1 reads GTSNPN; CDR2 reads SVGIG (reference sequence). With 5 bases clipped from V and 2 bases from J, the junction kept 2 bases outside the gene matches. Filled out from reference TRBV30 and TRBJ1-1, the complete variable domain reads SQTIHQWPATLVQPVGSPLSLECTVEGTSNPNLYWYRQAAGRGLQLLFYSVGIGQISSEVPQNLSASRPQDRQFILSSKKLLLSDSGFYLCAWGTDNTEAFFGQGTRLTVV.

Comments on this clonotype: At one end, the junction sequence differs from germline, possibly due to a read error. The chain carries TRBV5-1 and TRBJ2-5, with TRBD2 as a possible D gene (6 bases). Germline V gene sequence: CDR1 SGHRS, CDR2 YFSETQ. The length of the CDR3 is 16 residues. CDR3 residues: CASSLAGLTSQVTQYF. Written as DNA, the CDR3 is TGCGCCAGCAGCTTGGCAGGACTAACCTCTCAAGTGACCCAGTACTTC.

This clonotype was seen at least ten times. The rearrangement joins TRBV29-1 to TRBJ2-1; TRBD2 is a possible D gene (5 bases). This CDR3 comprises 12 residues. Trimming stripped 4 bases from V and 6 bases from J, with 10 bases between. Germline CDR1 is SQVTM and CDR2 is ANQGSEA. The CDR3 is CSVVTGSNEQFF. CDR3 nucleotide sequence: TGCAGCGTTGTGACGGGATCCAATGAGCAGTTCTTC.

As concerns this clonotype: Its ends do not fully match the called genes, so a read error is possible. This sequence joins TRBV28 and TRBJ1-6; D is uncertain. The CDR3 is 16 residues long. Germline V lookup: CDR1 MDHEN, CDR2 SYDVKM. Here the CDR3 reads CASSLMRHRNNLPLHF. The CDR3 DNA sequence: TGTGCCAGCAGTTTAATGAGACACCGGAATAATTTACCCCTCCACTTT.

The genes are TRBV28 and TRBJ2-1, with D possibly being TRBD2 (5 bases). V lost 2 bases to trimming and J lost 10 bases, with 12 bases between them. The CDR3 extends over 13 amino acids. The germline CDR1 and CDR2 sequences are MDHEN and SYDVKM. The CDR3 DNA follows: TGTGCCAGCAGTTTACAAACCGGAGGCGAGCAGTTCTTC. This translates into CASSLQTGGEQFF. The full variable domain, with the rest looked up from reference TRBV28 and TRBJ2-1, is DVKVTQSSRYLVKRTGEKVFLECVQDMDHENMFWYRQDPGLGLRLIYFSYDVKMKEKGDIPEGYSVSREKKERFSLILESASTNQTSMYLCASSLQTGGEQFFGPGTRLTVL.

This clonotype has a count of ten or more. The V gene is TRBV27, the J gene TRBJ2-7, with D maybe TRBD2 (6 bases). Trimming took off 3 bases at V and 3 bases at J, with 15 bases between the two ends. The CDR3 extends over 15 amino acids. Germline assignment: CDR1 MNHEY and CDR2 SMNVEV (reference sequence). The CDR3 DNA sequence: TGTGCCAGCAGTTTTCGTTCTAGCGTTTACTACGAGCAGTACTTC. Translated: CASSFRSSVYYEQYF.

This sequence joins TRBV11-2 and TRBJ1-1; possible D gene TRBD1, 6 bases. CDR3 length: 16 amino acids. Trimming removed 2 bases from V and 5 bases from J, with 18 bases in between. Germline CDR1 is SGHAT and CDR2 is FQNNGV. The CDR3 is CASSLLSNRVGTEAFF. In DNA form, the CDR3 reads TGTGCCAGCAGCTTACTCAGTAACAGGGTGGGGACTGAAGCTTTCTTT.